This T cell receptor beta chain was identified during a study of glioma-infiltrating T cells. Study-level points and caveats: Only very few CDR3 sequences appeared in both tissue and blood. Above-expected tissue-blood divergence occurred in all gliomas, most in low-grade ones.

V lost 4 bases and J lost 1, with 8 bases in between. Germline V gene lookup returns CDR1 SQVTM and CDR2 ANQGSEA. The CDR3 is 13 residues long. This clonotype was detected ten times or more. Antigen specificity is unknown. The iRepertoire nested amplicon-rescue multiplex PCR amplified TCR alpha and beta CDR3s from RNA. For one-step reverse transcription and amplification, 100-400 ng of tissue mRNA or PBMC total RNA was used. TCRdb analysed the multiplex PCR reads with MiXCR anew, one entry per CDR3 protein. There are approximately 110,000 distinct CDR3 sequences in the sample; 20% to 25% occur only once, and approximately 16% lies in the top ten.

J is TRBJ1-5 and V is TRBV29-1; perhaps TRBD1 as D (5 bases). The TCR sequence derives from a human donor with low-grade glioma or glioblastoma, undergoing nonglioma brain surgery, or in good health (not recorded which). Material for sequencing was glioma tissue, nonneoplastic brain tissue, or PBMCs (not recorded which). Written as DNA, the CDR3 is TGCAGCGTTGCCAAGGGGAGCAATCAGCCCCAGCATTTT. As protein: CSVAKGSNQPQHF. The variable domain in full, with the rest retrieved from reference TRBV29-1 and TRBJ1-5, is SAVISQKPSRDICQRGTSLTIQCQVDSQVTMMFWYRQQPGQSLTLIATANQGSEATYESGFVIDKFPISRPNLTFSTLTVSNMSPEDSSIYLCSVAKGSNQPQHFGDGTRLSIL.